Listed below are T cell receptor beta chains from one sample, sequenced in a study of blood T cell repertoires in COVID-19. Some clones are missing from TCRdb's copy, which holds only in-frame ones; the method was immunoSEQ multiplex PCR. The sample shows roughly 250,000 clones, around 89% of them seen only once. The sequencing sample was made of peripheral blood. These receptors came from a woman in her thirties or forties with acute or convalescent COVID-19. CDR3s include the opening cysteine and the closing phenylalanine or tryptophan. A D gene is named only where the DNA matches it firmly. Rows may omit the clone size; those that give it use once, few, many or a size class.

-	TRBJ2-2	TRBD2	TRBV9	TGTGCCAGCAGCGTCGGCGGGGGAAACACCGGGGAGCTGTTTTTT	CASSVGGGNTGELFF
-	TRBJ2-1	TRBD2	TRBV4-2	TGTGCCAGCAGCCCGGGACTAGCGGGGGCGGGGTTCTTC	CASSPGLAGAGFF
-	TRBJ1-1	-	TRBV3-1/TRBV3-2	TGTGCCAGCAGCCAGAGGGGAGGTTGGGACACTGAAGCTTTCTTT	CASSQRGGWDTEAFF
-	TRBJ1-4	-	TRBV30	TGTGCCTGGAGTGTCAGACAGGCGATTGAAAAACTGTTTTTT	CAWSVRQAIEKLFF
-	TRBJ1-3	TRBD1	TRBV5-1	TGCGCCAGCAGCACTAGACAGGGCCATGCTGGAAACACCATATATTTT	CASSTRQGHAGNTIYF
-	TRBJ2-2	-	TRBV7-8	TGTGCCAGCAGCCGAGACACTAGGAACACCGGGGAGCTGTTTTTT	CASSRDTRNTGELFF
once	TRBJ2-5	TRBD1	TRBV29-1	TGCAGCGTCACAGGGGGACCCTCACAAGAGACCCAGTACTTC	CSVTGGPSQETQYF
once	TRBJ1-6	TRBD1	TRBV10-3	TGTGCCATCAGTGAGTCGGAATCAACAGGGGCCTCTCAACCCCTCCACTTT	CAISESESTGASQPLHF
-	TRBJ1-6	-	TRBV3-1/TRBV3-2	TGTGCCAGCAGCCAAGAGGTAGATAATTCACCCCTCCACTTT	CASSQEVDNSPLHF
-	TRBJ1-3	TRBD1	TRBV18	TGTGCCAGCTCACCAGACAGGGCTGGAAACACCATATATTTT	CASSPDRAGNTIYF
-	TRBJ1-2	TRBD1	TRBV5-1	TGCGCCAGCAGCTTGGAGTGGTCAGGGGGTTCGTTTGGCTACACCTTC	CASSLEWSGGSFGYTF
-	TRBJ1-1	-	TRBV19	TGTGCCAGTAGTATCGGACAGCTGAACACTGAAGCTTTCTTT	CASSIGQLNTEAFF
-	TRBJ2-5	TRBD1	TRBV24-1	TGTGCCACCAGTGGAGGGACAGGCCACCAAGAGACCCAGTACTTC	CATSGGTGHQETQYF
-	TRBJ1-2	-	TRBV5-1	TGCGCCAGCAGCTTGAGTGTGTCTCGGGGACATTTGGATGGCTACACCTTC	CASSLSVSRGHLDGYTF
-	TRBJ1-5	-	TRBV27	TGTGCCAGCAGTTACGGGGTCAATCAGCCCCAGCATTTT	CASSYGVNQPQHF
-	TRBJ2-1	TRBD2	TRBV16	TGTGCCAGCAGCCAAGGAGCGGGGGGGCCGAATGAGCAGTTCTTC	CASSQGAGGPNEQFF
-	TRBJ1-2	-	TRBV6-5	TGTGCCAGCAGTTTACACTCGGGGACAAACTATGGCTACACCTTC	CASSLHSGTNYGYTF
-	TRBJ1-2	TRBD1	TRBV19	TGTGCCAGTAGTATCCGGGGTGATCGGGGACAGCTTAACTATGGCTACACCTTC	CASSIRGDRGQLNYGYTF
-	TRBJ1-1	-	TRBV6-1	TGTGCCAGCAGTGAAGCTCCTGGCAGGTGGTCTGAAGCTTTCTTT	CASSEAPGRWSEAFF
-	TRBJ2-3	-	TRBV2	TGTGCCAGCAGTGACAGGGCTCTCCGACAGTATTTT	CASSDRALRQYF
-	TRBJ1-1	TRBD1	TRBV5-1	TGCGCCAGCAGGTGGGGACAGGGGGTTACTGAAGCTTTCTTT	CASRWGQGVTEAFF
-	TRBJ2-2	-	TRBV12-3/TRBV12-4	TGTGCCAGCAGTTTCGGAGTCACCGGGGAGCTGTTTTTT	CASSFGVTGELFF
-	TRBJ2-5	-	TRBV11-2	TGTGCCAGCAGCCCCCGGGGGCAGGGGGGATGGCAAGAGACCCAGTACTTC	CASSPRGQGGWQETQYF
-	TRBJ1-1	TRBD1	TRBV7-9	TGTGCCAGCAGCTTAGTAGCAGGGGGCGGCACTGAAGCTTTCTTT	CASSLVAGGGTEAFF
few	TRBJ1-1	TRBD1	TRBV14	TGTGCCAGCAGCCAAGGCCCAGGGGGCGCGTTGTACGCTGAAGCTTTCTTT	CASSQGPGGALYAEAFF
once	TRBJ1-5	TRBD1	TRBV7-9	TGTGCCAGCAGCCATCTTACAGGGGAGGTAGGCAATCAGCCCCAGCATTTT	CASSHLTGEVGNQPQHF
-	TRBJ1-2	-	TRBV10-3	TGTGCCATCAGTGAGTCACGGGGGTACTATGGCTACACCTTC	CAISESRGYYGYTF
-	TRBJ1-1	-	TRBV19	TGTGCCAGTAGTGAAGATAGAAACACTGAAGCTTTCTTT	CASSEDRNTEAFF
-	TRBJ2-3	-	TRBV11-2	TGTGCCAGCAGCTATAGAGGTCGAAGCGTCGATACGCAGTATTTT	CASSYRGRSVDTQYF
-	TRBJ1-3	TRBD1	TRBV7-6	TGTGCCAGCAGCTTATCCCCGACAGGGTCTGGAAACACCATATATTTT	CASSLSPTGSGNTIYF
-	TRBJ1-2	-	TRBV12-3/TRBV12-4	TGTGCCAGCAGTTTACAGGGAAACTATGGCTACACCTTC	CASSLQGNYGYTF
-	TRBJ1-6	-	TRBV6-5	TGTGCCAGCGGAACGGGACTGTATAATTCACCCCTCCACTTT	CASGTGLYNSPLHF
-	TRBJ2-5	-	TRBV19	TGTGCCAGTATCCCTACCGCGGGGCCACAAGAGACCCAGTACTTC	CASIPTAGPQETQYF
-	TRBJ1-4	TRBD1	TRBV11-3	TGTGCCAGCAGCCCGTACAGGGGGCGAGACGGAAAACTGTTTTTT	CASSPYRGRDGKLFF
-	TRBJ1-4	-	TRBV30	TGTGCCTGGAGTATTAGTGAAAAACTGTTTTTT	CAWSISEKLFF
-	TRBJ2-5	-	TRBV27	TGTGCCAGCAGTTTCGACAGTTTAAAGACCCAGTACTTC	CASSFDSLKTQYF
-	TRBJ1-3	-	TRBV3-1/TRBV3-2	TGTGCCAGCAGCCAACGGACAGCCGGAAACACCATATATTTT	CASSQRTAGNTIYF
-	TRBJ1-3	TRBD1	TRBV19	TGTGCCAGTAGTATGGAGCCAGGGGGATTTGGTGGAAACACCATATATTTT	CASSMEPGGFGGNTIYF
few	TRBJ1-2	TRBD1	TRBV5-6	TGTGCCAGCAGCTTAGTGGACAGGGGGCTTGGCTACACCTTC	CASSLVDRGLGYTF
-	TRBJ2-5	TRBD2	TRBV3-1/TRBV3-2	TGTGCCAGCAGCCACGATAGCGGGGGGGTCTATACCCAGTACTTC	CASSHDSGGVYTQYF
-	TRBJ1-1	-	TRBV24-1	TGTGCCACGGGGAGTGCGGGAAACACTGAAGCTTTCTTT	CATGSAGNTEAFF
-	TRBJ2-1	-	TRBV11-3	TGTGCCAGCAGCTTACGGGACACCCCTTACAATGAGCAGTTCTTC	CASSLRDTPYNEQFF
once	TRBJ1-2	-	TRBV5-6	TGTGCCAGCAGCACCCGGGACAAGTTAATTGACACCTTC	CASSTRDKLIDTF
-	TRBJ1-1	-	TRBV5-6	TGTGCCAGCAGCTTGTATACTCTCGGAGGGACTGAAGCTTTCTTT	CASSLYTLGGTEAFF
-	TRBJ1-1	-	TRBV18	TGTGCCAGCTCACGGACGGACACTAACACTGAAGCTTTCTTT	CASSRTDTNTEAFF
-	TRBJ1-5	-	TRBV25-1	TGTGCCAGCAGTCCGGGGGGGCAGGGGAGGCCCCAGCATTTT	CASSPGGQGRPQHF
-	TRBJ1-1	-	TRBV10-2	TGCGCCAGCAGGACAAACACTGAAGCTTTCTTT	CASRTNTEAFF
-	TRBJ1-2	-	TRBV14	TGTGCCAGCAGCGAAGACGTATCCCCGCAGGGATTCCTCCATGGCTACACCTTC	CASSEDVSPQGFLHGYTF
-	TRBJ1-1	-	TRBV18	TGTGCCAGCTCACCTTTTAGTGCGGGGGGTACAAGATTGCCTGAAGCTTTCTTT	CASSPFSAGGTRLPEAFF
-	TRBJ1-1	-	TRBV7-9	TGTGCCAGCAGCTTAGGGCGGACAGAAGCTTTCTTT	CASSLGRTEAFF